Listed below are T cell receptor beta chains from one sample, sequenced in a study of blood T cell repertoires in COVID-19. The table came from immunoSEQ multiplex PCR; TCRdb's copy has only in-frame clones and leaves some out. Here the sample spans roughly 340,000 clones, 85% to 90% being singletons. Specimen: peripheral blood. These receptors were obtained from a woman between 50 and 59 years old with COVID-19, enrolled during active disease. The CDR3 runs from the conserved cysteine through the conserved F or W. The order of the fields is CDR3 length, V gene, clone size, J gene, D gene, CDR3 DNA, CDR3 protein. D genes are given only for firm matches. The size entry is marked missing in some rows and otherwise reads once, few, many or a size class.

15	TRBV5-1	once	TRBJ1-4	NA	TGCGCCAGCAGCTTGGGTCGGGCAACTAATGAAAAACTGTTTTTT	CASSLGRATNEKLFF
19	TRBV5-1	few	TRBJ2-2	TRBD2	TGCGCCAGCAGCTTGGGACATAGCGGGAGGGCCTGGATCCGCGGGGAGCTGTTTTTT	CASSLGHSGRAWIRGELFF
18	TRBV5-1	NA	TRBJ2-3	NA	TGCGCCAGCAGCTCTTACAGGGGATTTAGCGGAGATACAGATACGCAGTATTTT	CASSSYRGFSGDTDTQYF
15	TRBV19	NA	TRBJ2-3	NA	TGTGCCAGTAGTATAGGTAGTCGTTTCACAGATACGCAGTATTTT	CASSIGSRFTDTQYF
15	TRBV13	NA	TRBJ1-1	TRBD1	TGTGCCAGCAGCGGATCCGGGACAGGGAGTACTGAAGCTTTCTTT	CASSGSGTGSTEAFF
20	TRBV7-3	NA	TRBJ2-2	TRBD2	TGTGCCAGCAGCTTAAAGTCCCTAAAGGGCGCGGGAGTTCACACCGGGGAGCTGTTTTTT	CASSLKSLKGAGVHTGELFF
16	TRBV2	medium-sized	TRBJ2-7	NA	TGTGCCAGCAGCCGAGGACCAAGCGGGCTTGGGTACGAGCAGTACTTC	CASSRGPSGLGYEQYF
14	TRBV7-9	NA	TRBJ1-4	TRBD1	TGTGCCAGCAGCCTAGGGGGCTCTAATGAAAAACTGTTTTTT	CASSLGGSNEKLFF
15	TRBV2	NA	TRBJ2-3	NA	TGTGCCAGCAGGACCACGGGGGTCTCCACAGATACGCAGTATTTT	CASRTTGVSTDTQYF
14	TRBV28	NA	TRBJ2-7	NA	TGTGCCAGCAGTTTAACAGGGTCCTCCTACGAGCAGTACTTC	CASSLTGSSYEQYF
16	TRBV11-2	NA	TRBJ2-3	TRBD2	TGTGCCAGCAGCTTCTTTCAGCGGGAGGGGGTAGATACGCAGTATTTT	CASSFFQREGVDTQYF
17	TRBV2	once	TRBJ2-5	TRBD2	TGTGCCAGCAGTCAAGGGTGGGCGGGAGGCGTTAAAGAGACCCAGTACTTC	CASSQGWAGGVKETQYF
18	TRBV3-1/TRBV3-2	NA	TRBJ1-1	TRBD1	TGTGCCAGCAGCCCAGGGCAGGACAGGGGGCGGTGGGTCACTGAAGCTTTCTTT	CASSPGQDRGRWVTEAFF
20	TRBV15	NA	TRBJ2-6	TRBD1	TGTGCCACCAGCAGAGATACTCGGGGACAGGGTATCCCTGGAGCCAACGTCCTGACTTTC	CATSRDTRGQGIPGANVLTF
16	TRBV11-1	NA	TRBJ2-3	NA	TGTGCCAGCAGCTTATATCGACAGGTCTCCACAGATACGCAGTATTTT	CASSLYRQVSTDTQYF
17	TRBV7-2	NA	TRBJ1-2	NA	TGTGCCAGCAGCTTAGTCGGGACACCCAAAATTGGGTATGGCTACACCTTC	CASSLVGTPKIGYGYTF
15	TRBV19	few	TRBJ2-2	TRBD1	TGTGCCAGCTCTGCCGGGACAGGTGTAGTCGGGGAGCTGTTTTTT	CASSAGTGVVGELFF
15	TRBV7-2	NA	TRBJ2-7	TRBD1	TGTGCCAGCAGCTTATGGGACAGGGGTTCCTACGAGCAGTACTTC	CASSLWDRGSYEQYF
14	TRBV7-9	NA	TRBJ2-2	NA	TGTGCCAGCAGCACTGACAGAAACACCGGGGAGCTGTTTTTT	CASSTDRNTGELFF
13	TRBV5-1	NA	TRBJ2-1	NA	TGCGCCAGCAAGGACGGGAGTAACTATGAGCAGTTCTTC	CASKDGSNYEQFF
11	TRBV19	NA	TRBJ2-5	NA	TGTGCCAGTGGGGCCCAAGAGACCCAGTACTTC	CASGAQETQYF
14	TRBV5-1	NA	TRBJ2-3	NA	TGCGCCAGCAGCCTTAACTCCGACACAGATACGCAGTATTTT	CASSLNSDTDTQYF
15	TRBV12-5	NA	TRBJ2-2	NA	TGTGCTAGTGGTACCCCTCAGGGGGGAGCCGGGGAGCTGTTTTTT	CASGTPQGGAGELFF
13	TRBV6-5	NA	TRBJ2-3	NA	TGTGCCAGCAGTTACTCGCTGTGGGAGGCCCCGTATTTT	CASSYSLWEAPYF
14	TRBV29-1	NA	TRBJ1-2	NA	TGCAGCGTGCAGCTGGACAGCACGAACTATGGCTACACCTTC	CSVQLDSTNYGYTF
12	TRBV3-1/TRBV3-2	NA	TRBJ2-1	NA	TGTGCCAGCAGCCTCTATTACAATGAGCAGTTCTTC	CASSLYYNEQFF